One and the same sample provided the 23 T cell receptor beta chains below, sequenced in a study of T cell repertoires in cytomegalovirus infection. For these receptors, no antigen is known. TCRdb ran MiXCR on the reads and lists one entry per CDR3 protein. The repertoire includes around 900,000 distinct CDR3 sequences, less than 40% of them detected once, and 11% to 15% sits in the top ten. Source: cultured CD8+ T cells from PBMCs, taken from culture after CMV antigen stimulation. The source of these receptors is a human donor in good health (CMV status not recorded). Some clones in this sample may be carry-over from other donors' samples.

This clonotype has more than one count but fewer than ten. The chain has TRBV19 and TRBJ1-5; D possibly corresponds to TRBD1 (5 bases). V shed 7 bases and J shed 6 bases, with 19 bases lying between them. The germline gives CDR1 LNHDA, CDR2 SQIVND (reference sequence). The CDR3 loop spans 15 amino acids. The CDR3 coding sequence is TGTGCCAGTACCCCGGGGTGGGGGTACGCTCAGCCCCAGCATTTT. Its protein product is CASTPGWGYAQPQHF. The full variable domain, rest sourced from reference TRBV19 and TRBJ1-5, is DGGITQSPKYLFRKEGQNVTLSCEQNLNHDAMYWYRQDPGQGLRLIYYSQIVNDFQKGDIAEGYSVSREKKESFPLTVTSAQKNPTAFYLCASTPGWGYAQPQHFGDGTRLSIL.

The V and J genes are TRBV6-6 and TRBJ2-5; D remains ambiguous. In germline, CDR1 is MNHNY, CDR2 SVGAGI (reference sequence). Trimming removed 7 bases from V and 4 bases from J, with 13 bases in between. This CDR3 has 13 amino acids. CDR3 sequence: CASIAPLRETQYF. Written as DNA, the CDR3 is TGTGCCAGCATAGCCCCACTACGAGAGACCCAGTACTTC.

The gene calls are TRBV11-2 and TRBJ1-3; possibly TRBD1 for D (6 bases). The CDR3 sequence is 16 residues long. The germline V and J ends were trimmed by 4 bases and 4 bases, with 17 bases remaining between them. The germline V gene has CDR1 SGHAT and CDR2 FQNNGV. The CDR3 sequence is CASSSWKQGAGNTIYF. For the CDR3, the DNA is TGTGCCAGCAGCTCCTGGAAACAGGGTGCAGGAAACACCATATATTTT.

This clonotype was detected a few times. CDR3 protein: CASSPGGGRDSNQPQHF. The CDR3 coding sequence is TGTGCCAGCAGCCCCGGGGGCGGGAGGGATAGCAATCAGCCCCAGCATTTT. The J gene is TRBJ1-5, the V gene TRBV7-6, with D perhaps matching TRBD1 (6 bases). Deletions cut 5 bases from V and 0 bases from J, with 17 bases between. Germline CDR1 reads SGHVS; CDR2 reads FNYEAQ. The CDR3 has 17 amino acids. Full variable domain (missing parts from reference TRBV7-6 and TRBJ1-5): GAGVSQSPRYKVTKRGQDVALRCDPISGHVSLYWYRQALGQGPEFLTYFNYEAQQDKSGLPNDRFSAERPEGSISTLTIQRTEQRDSAMYRCASSPGGGRDSNQPQHFGDGTRLSIL.

The gene calls are TRBV9 and TRBJ2-1; the match to TRBD1 covers 7 bases. V was clipped by 4 bases and J by 6 bases; unmatched bases: 10. Germline V CDR1 and CDR2: SGDLS, YYNGEE. The CDR3 totals 15 residues. CDR3 protein: CASSLRQGAANEQFF. CDR3 in DNA: TGTGCCAGCAGCCTTCGACAGGGAGCCGCCAATGAGCAGTTCTTC.

The gene calls are TRBV6-8 and TRBJ2-7; D remains unclear. V was shortened by 0 bases and J by 7 bases, with 16 bases between the two germline ends. This CDR3 spans 15 amino acids. In germline, CDR1 is MNHGY, CDR2 SAAAGT. CDR3 sequence: CASSYSRPYYEEQYF. As DNA, the CDR3 is TGTGCCAGCAGTTACTCGCGACCATACTATGAGGAGCAGTACTTC.

This clonotype was seen a few times. V gene TRBV5-4 combines with J gene TRBJ2-1; D remains unclear. The V and J ends lost 4 bases and 6 bases respectively, with 11 bases between them. This CDR3 contains 13 residues. Per germline, CDR1 SGHNT and CDR2 YYREEE (reference sequence). For the CDR3, the DNA is TGTGCCAGCAGCCCGTCCCTGGGCAATGAGCAGTTCTTC. It translates to CASSPSLGNEQFF.

There are a few counts of this clonotype. The chain has TRBV4-1 and TRBJ2-1; D uncertain. The ends were cut back, 6 bases at V and 3 bases at J, with 12 bases in the middle. The CDR3 extends over 14 amino acids. From germline, CDR1 is MGHRA and CDR2 YSYEKL. CDR3 nucleotide sequence: TGCGCCAGCAGGTCAGAAGTCGACTACAATGAGCAGTTCTTC. As protein: CASRSEVDYNEQFF.

The V call is TRBV25-1, the J call TRBJ2-3, with D tentatively TRBD1 (6 bases). CDR3 length equals 13 residues. Trimming cost V 5 bases and J 14 bases, with 20 bases left between them. CDR1 and CDR2 (germline): MGHDK, SYGVNS. CDR3 in DNA: TGTGCCAGCAGTACCACCGGGACAATCAGTCCGTATTTT. This encodes CASSTTGTISPYF.

This clonotype was seen a handful of times. The chain employs TRBV6-6 and TRBJ2-3, with 10 bases lining up with TRBD1. The CDR3 sequence is 14 residues long. The V and J ends lost 6 bases and 1 base, in that order; junction bases with no gene match: 1. CDR1 and CDR2 (germline): MNHNY, SVGAGI (reference sequence). This chain's CDR3 is CASRGTGGTDTQYF. In DNA form, the CDR3 reads TGTGCCAGCAGGGGGACAGGGGGCACAGATACGCAGTATTTT.

The rearrangement joins TRBV2 to TRBJ2-7; no clear D. The ends were cut back, 3 bases at V and 3 bases at J, with 3 bases in the middle. CDR3 length: 11 amino acids. In germline, CDR1 is SNHLY, CDR2 FYNNEI. CDR3 protein: CASSEVYEQYV. The CDR3 DNA reads TGTGCCAGCAGTGAGGTCTACGAGCAGTACGTC.

This clonotype was detected only a few times. This chain joins TRBV6-1 and TRBJ1-1, with TRBD1 as a possible D gene (5 bases). Germline V gene sequence: CDR1 MNHNS, CDR2 SASEGT. This CDR3 spans 16 amino acids. V was clipped by 1 base and J by 3 bases, with 15 bases between them. CDR3 sequence reads: CASSEVDRMGDTEAFF. In DNA, the CDR3 is TGTGCCAGCAGTGAAGTTGACAGAATGGGGGACACTGAAGCTTTCTTT.

The gene calls are TRBV19 and TRBJ1-1; possibly TRBD1 for D (5 bases). Deletions cut 4 bases from V and 4 bases from J, with 13 bases between. In germline, CDR1 is LNHDA, CDR2 SQIVND (reference sequence). CDR3 size: 14 residues. The CDR3 DNA is TGTGCCAGTAGTACCTACAAGGGGACCACTGAAGCTTTCTTT. Translated: CASSTYKGTTEAFF.

The chain joins TRBV5-4 to TRBJ2-7; the D is unclear. Trimming took 3 bases from V and 1 from J, leaving 14 bases between them. Per the germline V gene, CDR1 is SGHNT and CDR2 is YYREEE (reference sequence). There are 15 residues in the CDR3. Here the CDR3 reads CASSSFESLSYEQYF. The CDR3 nucleotides read TGTGCCAGCAGCTCCTTCGAGAGCCTTTCCTACGAGCAGTACTTC.

About this clonotype: A much larger clonotype is one base distant, so this may be a read error. This chain joins TRBV7-6 and TRBJ2-2; TRBD2 matches at 7 bases. Germline V gives CDR1 SGHVS, CDR2 FNYEAQ. The CDR3 spans 15 residues. The CDR3 loop is CVSSLAEGGTGELFF. CDR3 bases: TGTGTCAGCAGCTTAGCGGAGGGAGGGACCGGGGAGCTGTTTTTT. Full variable domain (rest looked up from reference TRBV7-6 and TRBJ2-2): GAGVSQSPRYKVTKRGQDVALRCDPISGHVSLYWYRQALGQGPEFLTYFNYEAQQDKSGLPNDRFSAERPEGSISTLTIQRTEQRDSAMYRCVSSLAEGGTGELFFGEGSRLTVL.

This chain connects TRBV7-9 to TRBJ2-1, with D perhaps TRBD1 (5 bases). The CDR3 runs to 14 residues. The V gene's germline CDR1 is SEHNR and CDR2 FQNEAQ (reference sequence). V gave up 1 base and J gave up 6 bases, with 10 bases separating them. CDR3 region: CASSLGGRPNEQFF. As DNA, the CDR3 is TGTGCCAGCAGCTTAGGGGGCAGACCCAATGAGCAGTTCTTC.

The chain carries TRBV7-9 and TRBJ1-1, with no clear D. CDR1 is SEHNR, CDR2 FQNEAQ, per germline (reference sequence). The CDR3 consists of 11 residues. Trimming pared 6 bases from V and 11 bases from J, leaving 13 bases between. Written as DNA, the CDR3 is TGTGCCAGCAGGGTGGATCTTCGGGCTTTCTTT. It encodes CASRVDLRAFF.

The CDR3 DNA reads as TGTGCCAGCCTCGGTCTTAACTATGGCTACACCTTC. Translated, it gives CASLGLNYGYTF. The V and J genes are TRBV7-9 and TRBJ1-2; D gene ambiguous. This CDR3 contains 12 residues. Germline values: CDR1 SEHNR, CDR2 FQNEAQ (reference sequence). V lost 8 bases and J 1 base, leaving 8 bases between the germline ends.

The table lists this clonotype with a few counts. J is TRBJ2-1 and V is TRBV4-1; perhaps TRBD1 as D (5 bases). Looked up from germline, CDR1 is MGHRA and CDR2 is YSYEKL. Trimming took off 1 base at V and 1 base at J, with 11 bases between the two ends. The CDR3 runs to 16 residues. The CDR3 bases are TGCGCCAGCAGCCAAGGGGCAGGGCCTTCCTACAATGAGCAGTTCTTC. Translation: CASSQGAGPSYNEQFF.

This clonotype was found many times. V usage is TRBV7-6 and J usage is TRBJ2-1; unclear D gene. CDR1 SGHVS and CDR2 FNYEAQ come from the germline V gene. Trimming took off 0 bases at V and 2 bases at J, with 11 bases between the two ends. CDR3 size: 16 residues. The CDR3 nucleotides read TGTGCCAGCAGCTTAGCGGACCTGAGTCCCTACAATGAGCAGTTCTTC. Translated: CASSLADLSPYNEQFF.

This clonotype was found many times. J is TRBJ2-1 and V is TRBV7-3, with D possibly being TRBD1 or TRBD2 (5 bases each). CDR3 length: 20 amino acids. Trimming cost V 6 bases and J 0 bases, with 27 bases left between them. Germline loops: CDR1 SGHTA, CDR2 FQGTGA. CDR3 in amino acids: CASSLIRDRSWKSSYNEQFF. CDR3 nucleotides: TGTGCCAGCAGTCTCATCCGGGACCGATCCTGGAAAAGCTCCTACAATGAGCAGTTCTTC.

V and J are TRBV7-4 and TRBJ1-4; D gene uncertain. CDR1 is SGHVT, CDR2 SQSDAQ, per germline. CDR3 length: 15 amino acids. V lost 1 base, J lost 8 bases, and 14 bases lay in between. The DNA of the CDR3 is TGTGCCAGCAGCTTAGGAGCTGTAGGAGACGAAAAACTGTTTTTT. As protein: CASSLGAVGDEKLFF.

The rearrangement links TRBV27 to TRBJ2-5; TRBD1 matches at 8 bases. Germline V gene lookup returns CDR1 MNHEY and CDR2 SMNVEV (reference sequence). This CDR3 has 14 residues. The V and J ends lost 6 bases and 4 bases, in that order; junction bases with no gene match: 7. The CDR3 region is CASRLQGAGETQYF. The DNA for the CDR3 is TGTGCCAGCAGACTCCAGGGGGCGGGAGAGACCCAGTACTTC.